The entry that follows covers one T cell receptor beta chain sequence. What it binds is not known. These data originate in a study of T cells in localized non-small cell lung cancer. This CDR3 has 17 residues. V trimming: 5 bases; J trimming: 4 bases; junction bases outside the gene matches: 7. Germline V gives CDR1 MNHEY, CDR2 SMNVEV (reference sequence). Generated by immunoSEQ multiplex PCR, the TCRdb table keeps only in-frame clones and is missing some. The data hold roughly 13,000 clones, with approximately 84% observed a single time. Whole-study findings and limits: Detection in adjacent lung was observed for a median around 55 of the top 100 tumor clones.

The TCR sequence derives from a male donor at least 60 years old with stage I squamous cell lung carcinoma. This chain joins TRBV27 and TRBJ2-2; 13 bases map to TRBD2. The starting material was peripheral blood, obtained before any cancer treatment. CDR3 region: CASSRLLAGGSTGELFF. CDR3 nucleotides: TGTGCCAGCAGTCGCCTACTAGCGGGAGGGAGCACCGGGGAGCTGTTTTTT.